A selection of T cell receptor beta chains follows, all from one sample in a study of cytomegalovirus exposure and HLA in healthy donors. Here immunoSEQ multiplex PCR was the method, and the copy in TCRdb shows in-frame clones only, minus some. The sample consists of under 150,000 clones, roughly four fifths of them appearing once. Sequencing used PBMCs. The receptors derive from a boy aged 2 to 9 in good health and CMV-seronegative. Both conserved end residues are part of each CDR3. The order of the fields is J gene, V gene, clone size, D gene, CDR3 protein, CDR3 DNA. The D gene is left open where the match is weak. Where a row states a size, it is once, few, many or the class of an expanded clone; other rows omit it.

J: TRBJ2-7
V: TRBV2
size: -
D: -
CDR3: CASSGDREVDEQYF
DNA: TGTGCCAGCAGTGGCGACAGAGAGGTCGACGAGCAGTACTTC

J: TRBJ1-1
V: TRBV27
size: -
D: TRBD1
CDR3: CASSLSRTGGNTEAFF
DNA: TGTGCCAGCAGTTTATCCCGGACAGGGGGAAACACTGAAGCTTTCTTT

J: TRBJ2-2
V: TRBV5-6
size: -
D: -
CDR3: CASSFLGLRAGELFF
DNA: TGTGCCAGCAGCTTCCTGGGACTCCGGGCCGGGGAGCTGTTTTTT

J: TRBJ2-7
V: TRBV9
size: -
D: -
CDR3: CASSVSGTSHEQYF
DNA: TGTGCCAGCAGCGTAAGTGGGACTTCCCACGAGCAGTACTTC

J: TRBJ2-3
V: TRBV4-2
size: -
D: -
CDR3: CASSQDPSGTDTQYF
DNA: TGTGCCAGCAGCCAAGATCCAAGCGGAACAGATACGCAGTATTTT

J: TRBJ1-3
V: TRBV5-1
size: -
D: -
CDR3: CASSPDSGNTIYF
DNA: TGCGCCAGCAGCCCGGACAGCGGAAACACCATATATTTT

J: TRBJ1-6
V: TRBV19
size: -
D: -
CDR3: CASTGVNSYNSPLHF
DNA: TGTGCCAGTACGGGAGTTAACTCCTATAATTCACCCCTCCACTTT

J: TRBJ2-5
V: TRBV7-2
size: -
D: -
CDR3: CASDGGQETQYF
DNA: TGTGCCAGCGACGGGGGTCAAGAGACCCAGTACTTC

J: TRBJ2-1
V: TRBV7-9
size: -
D: TRBD2
CDR3: CASSSRGGAYNEQFF
DNA: TGTGCCAGCAGCTCGCGGGGGGGGGCCTACAATGAGCAGTTCTTC

J: TRBJ2-1
V: TRBV7-2
size: few
D: -
CDR3: CASSPSRRVSAYNEQFF
DNA: TGTGCCAGCAGCCCATCCCGCAGGGTAAGCGCCTACAATGAGCAGTTCTTC

J: TRBJ1-1
V: TRBV30
size: -
D: -
CDR3: CAWSVRGNTEAFF
DNA: TGTGCCTGGAGTGTACGGGGGAACACTGAAGCTTTCTTT

J: TRBJ2-7
V: TRBV6-1
size: -
D: -
CDR3: CASSELGQRYEQYF
DNA: TGTGCCAGCAGTGAACTGGGACAACGCTACGAGCAGTACTTC

J: TRBJ2-1
V: TRBV11-3
size: -
D: TRBD2
CDR3: CASSYERGGTNEQFF
DNA: TGTGCCAGCAGCTACGAGCGGGGGGGCACAAATGAGCAGTTCTTC

J: TRBJ1-2
V: TRBV6-5
size: -
D: -
CDR3: CASSVQGLYGYTF
DNA: TGTGCCAGCAGCGTACAGGGCCTCTATGGCTACACCTTC

J: TRBJ2-7
V: TRBV15
size: -
D: -
CDR3: CATSRDGSSVREQYF
DNA: TGTGCCACCAGCAGAGATGGGTCTAGTGTTCGCGAGCAGTACTTC

J: TRBJ1-3
V: TRBV29-1
size: -
D: -
CDR3: CSVSGHSGNTIYF
DNA: TGCAGCGTTAGCGGGCACTCTGGAAACACCATATATTTT

J: TRBJ1-1
V: TRBV14
size: -
D: -
CDR3: CASSQEVGRQINTEAFF
DNA: TGTGCCAGCAGCCAAGAGGTAGGGCGACAGATCAACACTGAAGCTTTCTTT

J: TRBJ1-5
V: TRBV19
size: -
D: -
CDR3: CASTPRGNSNQPQHF
DNA: TGTGCCAGTACTCCCAGGGGAAACAGCAATCAGCCCCAGCATTTT

J: TRBJ1-4
V: TRBV19
size: -
D: TRBD1
CDR3: CASSIDPQGRKLFF
DNA: TGTGCCAGTAGTATAGACCCACAGGGGCGGAAACTGTTTTTT

J: TRBJ2-1
V: TRBV9
size: -
D: -
CDR3: CASSVYGYNEQFF
DNA: TGTGCCAGCAGCGTCTATGGTTACAATGAGCAGTTCTTC

J: TRBJ2-3
V: TRBV5-4
size: -
D: TRBD2
CDR3: CASSSGLAGGPDTQYF
DNA: TGTGCCAGCAGCTCCGGACTAGCGGGGGGGCCGGATACGCAGTATTTT

J: TRBJ1-1
V: TRBV11-3
size: -
D: TRBD1
CDR3: CASSPGGRRDTEAFF
DNA: TGTGCCAGCAGCCCAGGGGGCAGAAGGGACACTGAAGCTTTCTTT

J: TRBJ1-1
V: TRBV25-1
size: -
D: -
CDR3: CASRRGFVEEAFF
DNA: TGTGCCAGCAGACGAGGTTTCGTGGAAGAAGCTTTCTTT

J: TRBJ2-3
V: TRBV29-1
size: -
D: TRBD1
CDR3: CSVADREDTQYF
DNA: TGCAGCGTTGCCGACAGGGAAGATACGCAGTATTTT

J: TRBJ1-2
V: TRBV29-1
size: -
D: TRBD1
CDR3: CSDQDRGRGYGYTF
DNA: TGCAGCGACCAGGACAGGGGTAGAGGGTATGGCTACACCTTC

J: TRBJ1-2
V: TRBV27
size: -
D: -
CDR3: CASSLQGHYGYTF
DNA: TGTGCCAGCAGTTTACAGGGTCATTATGGCTACACCTTC

J: TRBJ1-1
V: TRBV9
size: -
D: -
CDR3: CASSPRAFWNTEAFF
DNA: TGTGCCAGCAGCCCCAGGGCCTTCTGGAACACTGAAGCTTTCTTT

J: TRBJ1-2
V: TRBV7-9
size: few
D: -
CDR3: CASSLFFLGGEANYGYTF
DNA: TGTGCCAGCAGCTTATTCTTTTTGGGGGGTGAGGCTAACTATGGCTACACCTTC

J: TRBJ2-5
V: TRBV7-8
size: once
D: TRBD2
CDR3: CASSLVRTSGVETQYF
DNA: TGTGCCAGCAGCTTAGTTAGGACTAGCGGGGTGGAGACCCAGTACTTC

J: TRBJ2-5
V: TRBV10-3
size: -
D: -
CDR3: CAISVGQGEVETQYF
DNA: TGTGCCATCAGTGTAGGGCAGGGTGAGGTTGAGACCCAGTACTTC

J: TRBJ1-1
V: TRBV5-6
size: -
D: TRBD1
CDR3: CASSPETGGGGTEAFF
DNA: TGTGCCAGCAGCCCGGAGACAGGGGGTGGCGGCACTGAAGCTTTCTTT

J: TRBJ1-1
V: TRBV5-8
size: -
D: -
CDR3: CASSLGLLPGGEAFF
DNA: TGTGCCAGCAGCTTGGGGCTCCTGCCAGGTGGTGAAGCTTTCTTT

J: TRBJ2-3
V: TRBV19
size: -
D: -
CDR3: CASNRGGGTDTQYF
DNA: TGTGCCAGTAACAGGGGGGGCGGCACAGATACGCAGTATTTT

J: TRBJ2-6
V: TRBV9
size: -
D: TRBD1
CDR3: CASSETGSRPSGANVLTF
DNA: TGTGCCAGCAGCGAGACAGGGTCCCGACCCTCTGGGGCCAACGTCCTGACTTTC

J: TRBJ1-4
V: TRBV7-9
size: -
D: TRBD1
CDR3: CASSPRSRGLIEKLFF
DNA: TGTGCCAGCAGCCCTCGGAGCAGGGGGCTCATTGAAAAACTGTTTTTT

J: TRBJ2-3
V: TRBV15
size: -
D: -
CDR3: CATSRDWGGTDTQYF
DNA: TGTGCCACCAGCAGAGATTGGGGAGGCACAGATACGCAGTATTTT

J: TRBJ2-3
V: TRBV10-3
size: -
D: TRBD1
CDR3: CAIREGQGSRTDTQYF
DNA: TGTGCCATCAGGGAGGGACAGGGGTCCCGCACAGATACGCAGTATTTT

J: TRBJ2-5
V: TRBV7-9
size: -
D: -
CDR3: CASSFGQPRETQYF
DNA: TGTGCCAGCAGCTTCGGACAGCCAAGGGAGACCCAGTACTTC

J: TRBJ1-1
V: TRBV7-6
size: -
D: TRBD1
CDR3: CASSSDRAMNTEAFF
DNA: TGTGCCAGCAGCTCAGACAGGGCCATGAACACTGAAGCTTTCTTT